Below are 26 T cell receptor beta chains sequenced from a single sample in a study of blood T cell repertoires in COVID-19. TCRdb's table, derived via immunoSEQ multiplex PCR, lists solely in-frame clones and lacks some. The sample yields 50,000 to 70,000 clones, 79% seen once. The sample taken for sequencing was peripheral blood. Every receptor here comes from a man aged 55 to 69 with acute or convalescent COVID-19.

CDR3 sequence (DNA): TGCGCCAGCAGCCAAGGCATACAGGGAGATGGCTACACCTTC. Amino acid sequence: CASSQGIQGDGYTF. The V gene is TRBV4-1, the J gene TRBJ1-2; weak D call: TRBD1 (6 bases). Germline lookup yields CDR1 MGHRA and CDR2 YSYEKL. This CDR3 spans 14 amino acids. The germline V and J ends were trimmed by 1 base and 6 bases, with 12 bases remaining between them.

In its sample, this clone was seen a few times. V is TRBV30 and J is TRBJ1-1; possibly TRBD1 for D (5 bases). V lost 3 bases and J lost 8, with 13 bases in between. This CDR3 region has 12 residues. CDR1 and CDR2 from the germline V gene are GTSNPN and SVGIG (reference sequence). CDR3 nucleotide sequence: TGTGCCTGGAGATCCGGGGGAGGCGAAGCTTTCTTT. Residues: CAWRSGGGEAFF.

CDR3 protein: CASSGIAAAQETQYF. The CDR3 coding sequence is TGTGCCAGCTCCGGGATAGCGGCGGCCCAAGAGACCCAGTACTTC. This chain links TRBV28 with TRBJ2-5; D possibly corresponds to TRBD2 (6 bases). The germline V gene encodes CDR1 MDHEN and CDR2 SYDVKM. This CDR3 spans 15 amino acids. The germline V and J ends were trimmed by 8 bases and 1 base, with 17 bases remaining between them.

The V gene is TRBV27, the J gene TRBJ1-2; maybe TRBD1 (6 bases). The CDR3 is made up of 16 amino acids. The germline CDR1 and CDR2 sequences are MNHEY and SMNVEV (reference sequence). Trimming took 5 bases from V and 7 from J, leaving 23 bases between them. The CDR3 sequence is CASSPWTAQDLSGYTF. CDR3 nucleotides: TGTGCCAGCAGTCCCTGGACAGCCCAAGATTTGAGTGGCTACACCTTC.

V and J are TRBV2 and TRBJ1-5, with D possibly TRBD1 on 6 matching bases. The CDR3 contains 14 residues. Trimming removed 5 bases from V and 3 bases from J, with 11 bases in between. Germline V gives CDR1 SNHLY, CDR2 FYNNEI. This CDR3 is CASSPTGNNQPQHF. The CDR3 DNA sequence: TGTGCCAGCAGTCCTACAGGGAACAATCAGCCCCAGCATTTT.

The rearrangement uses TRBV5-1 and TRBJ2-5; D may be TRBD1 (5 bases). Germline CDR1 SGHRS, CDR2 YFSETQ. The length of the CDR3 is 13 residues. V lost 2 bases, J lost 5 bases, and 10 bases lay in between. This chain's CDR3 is CASSFGAAETQYF. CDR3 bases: TGCGCCAGCAGCTTTGGGGCCGCGGAGACCCAGTACTTC.

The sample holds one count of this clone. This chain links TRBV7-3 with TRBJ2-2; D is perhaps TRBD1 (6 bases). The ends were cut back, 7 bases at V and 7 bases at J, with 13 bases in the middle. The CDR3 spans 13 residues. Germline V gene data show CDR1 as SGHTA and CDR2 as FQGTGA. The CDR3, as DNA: TGTGCCAGCAACCCAGGGGAAGGCGGGGAGCTGTTTTTT. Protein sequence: CASNPGEGGELFF. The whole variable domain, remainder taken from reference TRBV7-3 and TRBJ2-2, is GAGVSQTPSNKVTEKGKYVELRCDPISGHTALYWYRQSLGQGPEFLIYFQGTGAADDSGLPNDRFFAVRPEGSVSTLKIQRTERGDSAVYLCASNPGEGGELFFGEGSRLTVL.

The CDR3: CASSYSNSGDYEQYF. The DNA of the CDR3 is TGTGCCAGCAGTTACTCCAACTCCGGGGACTACGAGCAGTACTTC. The chain joins TRBV6-6 to TRBJ2-7; D might be TRBD2 (5 bases). Deletions cut 0 bases from V and 3 bases from J, with 12 bases between. The germline gives CDR1 MNHNY, CDR2 SVGAGI (reference sequence). The CDR3 consists of 15 residues.

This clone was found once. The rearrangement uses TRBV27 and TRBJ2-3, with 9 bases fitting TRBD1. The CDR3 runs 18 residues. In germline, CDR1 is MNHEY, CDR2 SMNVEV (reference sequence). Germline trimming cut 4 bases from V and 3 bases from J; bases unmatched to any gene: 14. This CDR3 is CASSSPTGTGRATDTQYF. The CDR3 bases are TGTGCCAGCAGTTCACCTACCGGGACAGGGAGAGCAACAGATACGCAGTATTTT.

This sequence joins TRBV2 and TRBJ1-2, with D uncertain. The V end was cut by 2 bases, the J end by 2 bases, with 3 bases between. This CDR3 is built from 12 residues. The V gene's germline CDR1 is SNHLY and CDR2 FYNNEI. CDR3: CASSEINYGYTF. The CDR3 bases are TGTGCCAGCAGTGAAATAAACTATGGCTACACCTTC.

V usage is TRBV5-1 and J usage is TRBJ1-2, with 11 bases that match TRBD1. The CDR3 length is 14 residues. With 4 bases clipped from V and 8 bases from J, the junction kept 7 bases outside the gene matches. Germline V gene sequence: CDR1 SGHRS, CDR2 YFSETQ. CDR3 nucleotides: TGCGCCAGCAGCCCCGGACAGGGGGCGCGGGGCTACACCTTC. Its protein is CASSPGQGARGYTF.

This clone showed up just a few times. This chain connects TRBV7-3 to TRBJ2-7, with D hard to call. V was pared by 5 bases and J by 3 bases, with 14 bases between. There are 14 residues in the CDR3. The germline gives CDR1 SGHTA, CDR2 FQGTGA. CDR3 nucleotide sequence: TGTGCCAGCAGCCCCGAGGCCGGATACTACGAGCAGTACTTC. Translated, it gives CASSPEAGYYEQYF.

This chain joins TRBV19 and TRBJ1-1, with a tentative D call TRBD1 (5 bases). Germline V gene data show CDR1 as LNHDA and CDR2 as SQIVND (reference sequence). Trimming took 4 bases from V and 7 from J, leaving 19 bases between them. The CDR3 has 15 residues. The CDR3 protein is CASSTAGGGLGEAFF. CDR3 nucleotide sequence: TGTGCCAGTAGTACAGCGGGGGGAGGATTGGGTGAAGCTTTCTTT.

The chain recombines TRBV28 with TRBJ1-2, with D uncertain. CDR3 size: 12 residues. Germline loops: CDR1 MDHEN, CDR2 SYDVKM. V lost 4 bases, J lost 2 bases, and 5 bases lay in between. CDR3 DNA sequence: TGTGCCAGCAGTTACACCAACTATGGCTACACCTTC. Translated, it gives CASSYTNYGYTF.

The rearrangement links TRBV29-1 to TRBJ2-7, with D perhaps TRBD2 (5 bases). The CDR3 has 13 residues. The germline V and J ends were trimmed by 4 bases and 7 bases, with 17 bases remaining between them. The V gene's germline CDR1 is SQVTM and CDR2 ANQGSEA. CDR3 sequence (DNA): TGCAGCGTTGTCGTATCCCCCCCGGGGGAGCAGTACTTC. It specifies CSVVVSPPGEQYF.

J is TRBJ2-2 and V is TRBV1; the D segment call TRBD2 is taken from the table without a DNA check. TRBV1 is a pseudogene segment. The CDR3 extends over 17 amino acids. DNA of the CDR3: TGCACCAGCAGCCAACCTGGGGGACTTTCGAACACCGGGGAGCTGTTTTTT. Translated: CTSSQPGGLSNTGELFF.

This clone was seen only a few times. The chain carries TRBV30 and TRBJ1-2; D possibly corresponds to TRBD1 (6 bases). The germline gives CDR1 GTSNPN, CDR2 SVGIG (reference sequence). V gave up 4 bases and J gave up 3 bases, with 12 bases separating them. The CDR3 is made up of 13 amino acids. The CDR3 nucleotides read TGTGCCTGGAATCAGGGGCCTTACTATGGCTACACCTTC. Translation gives CAWNQGPYYGYTF.

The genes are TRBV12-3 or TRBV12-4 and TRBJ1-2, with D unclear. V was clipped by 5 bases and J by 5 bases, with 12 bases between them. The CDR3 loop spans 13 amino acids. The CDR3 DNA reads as TGTGCCAGCAGTCTTGGTGTACTATATGGCTACACCTTC. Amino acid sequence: CASSLGVLYGYTF.

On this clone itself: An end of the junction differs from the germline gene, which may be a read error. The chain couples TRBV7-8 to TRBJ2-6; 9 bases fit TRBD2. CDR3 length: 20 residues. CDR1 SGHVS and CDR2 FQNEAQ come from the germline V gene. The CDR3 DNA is TGCGCCAGCAGCCCCACTCGCGGGGGGGCGGAAGTTCGTGGGGCCAACGTCCTGACTTTC. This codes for CASSPTRGGAEVRGANVLTF.

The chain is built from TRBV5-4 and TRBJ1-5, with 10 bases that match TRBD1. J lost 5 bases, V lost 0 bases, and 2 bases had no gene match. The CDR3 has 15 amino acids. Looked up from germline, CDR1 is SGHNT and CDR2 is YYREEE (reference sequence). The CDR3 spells CASSLAGTGDQPQHF. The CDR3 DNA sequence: TGTGCCAGCAGCTTGGCCGGGACAGGGGATCAGCCCCAGCATTTT. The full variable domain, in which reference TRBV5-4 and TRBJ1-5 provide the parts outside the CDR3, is ETGVTQSPTHLIKTRGQQVTLRCSSQSGHNTVSWYQQALGQGPQFIFQYYREEENGRGNFPPRFSGLQFPNYSSELNVNALELDDSALYLCASSLAGTGDQPQHFGDGTRLSIL.

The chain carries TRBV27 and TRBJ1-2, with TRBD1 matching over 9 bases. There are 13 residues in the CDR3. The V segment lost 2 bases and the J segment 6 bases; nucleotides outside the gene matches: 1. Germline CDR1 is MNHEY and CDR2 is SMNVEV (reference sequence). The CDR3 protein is CASSLDRGNGYTF. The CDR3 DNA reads TGTGCCAGCAGTTTAGACAGGGGGAATGGCTACACCTTC.

The CDR3 loop is CASSEGGGGYDEQFF. Written as DNA, the CDR3 is TGTGCCAGCAGTGAAGGGGGCGGGGGATACGATGAGCAGTTCTTC. V and J are TRBV6-1 and TRBJ2-1, with 7 bases aligning to TRBD2. The CDR3 extends over 15 amino acids. J gave up 8 bases and V 1 base, and 8 bases lay outside the gene matches. Germline V gene sequence: CDR1 MNHNS, CDR2 SASEGT.

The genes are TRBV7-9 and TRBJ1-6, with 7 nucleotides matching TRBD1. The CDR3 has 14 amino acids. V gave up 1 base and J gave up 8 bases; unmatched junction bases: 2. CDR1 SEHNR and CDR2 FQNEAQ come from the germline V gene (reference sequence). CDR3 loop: CASSLGDRDSPLHF. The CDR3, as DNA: TGTGCCAGCAGCTTAGGGGACAGAGATTCACCCCTCCACTTT.

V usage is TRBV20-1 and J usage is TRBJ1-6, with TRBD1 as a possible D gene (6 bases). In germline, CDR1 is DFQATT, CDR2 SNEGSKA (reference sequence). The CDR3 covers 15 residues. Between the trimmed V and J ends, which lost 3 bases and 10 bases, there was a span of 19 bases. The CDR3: CSASNRVVGGSPLHF. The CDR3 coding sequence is TGCAGTGCTAGTAACAGGGTCGTCGGGGGGTCACCCCTCCACTTT.

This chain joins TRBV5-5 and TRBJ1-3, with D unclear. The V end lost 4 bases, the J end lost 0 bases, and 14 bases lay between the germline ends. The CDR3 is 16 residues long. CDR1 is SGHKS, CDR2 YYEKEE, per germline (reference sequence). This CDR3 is CASSAASGYSGNTIYF. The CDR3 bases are TGTGCCAGCAGCGCCGCATCGGGTTACTCTGGAAACACCATATATTTT.

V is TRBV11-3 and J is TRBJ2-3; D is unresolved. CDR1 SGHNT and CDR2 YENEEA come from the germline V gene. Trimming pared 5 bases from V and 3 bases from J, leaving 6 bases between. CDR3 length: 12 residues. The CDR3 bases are TGTGCCAGCAGCCTATCTACAGATACGCAGTATTTT. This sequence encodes CASSLSTDTQYF.